One T cell receptor (beta chain) is described in this entry. These data belong to a study of cytomegalovirus exposure and HLA in healthy donors. V was clipped by 2 bases and J by 0 bases; unmatched bases: 4. The V gene's germline CDR1 is SGHAT and CDR2 FQNNGV. The CDR3 sequence is 16 residues long. The PCR used 60 Vbeta and 13 Jbeta primers. TCRdb's table, derived via immunoSEQ multiplex PCR, lists solely in-frame clones and lacks some. The sample lists about 180,000 clones, around 80% seen once, with less than 1.5% in the top ten. The clonotype comes from a man younger than 35 in good health and CMV-seronegative. Input material: PBMCs. The chain employs TRBV11-2 and TRBJ2-3; 8 bases align to TRBD1. The CDR3 region is CASSLLQGASTDTQYF. DNA for the CDR3: TGTGCCAGCAGCTTATTGCAGGGGGCAAGCACAGATACGCAGTATTTT.